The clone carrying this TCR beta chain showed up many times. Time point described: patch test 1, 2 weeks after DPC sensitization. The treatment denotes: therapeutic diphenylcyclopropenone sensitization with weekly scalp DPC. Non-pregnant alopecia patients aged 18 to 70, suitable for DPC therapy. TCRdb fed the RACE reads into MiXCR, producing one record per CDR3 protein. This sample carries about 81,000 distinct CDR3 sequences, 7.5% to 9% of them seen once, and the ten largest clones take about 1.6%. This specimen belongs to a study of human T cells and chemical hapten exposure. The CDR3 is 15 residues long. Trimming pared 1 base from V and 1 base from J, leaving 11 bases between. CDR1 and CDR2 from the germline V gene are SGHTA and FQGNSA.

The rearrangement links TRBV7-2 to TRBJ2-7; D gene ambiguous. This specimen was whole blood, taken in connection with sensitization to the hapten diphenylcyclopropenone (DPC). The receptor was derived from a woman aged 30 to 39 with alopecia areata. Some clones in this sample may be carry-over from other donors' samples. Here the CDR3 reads CASSLVVSESYEQYF. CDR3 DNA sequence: TGTGCCAGCAGCTTAGTCGTCTCAGAATCCTACGAGCAGTACTTC.